Below are 23 T cell receptor beta chains sequenced from a single sample in a study of CD8+ T cells in alopecia areata. As for treatment: oral pan-JAK inhibitor, 5-10 mg twice daily. Extraction and reverse transcription of RNA yielded cDNA as the sequencing template. The method was immunoSEQ multiplex PCR; TCRdb's version includes in-frame clones alone and lacks a portion of them. Of around 100,000 clones in the sample, just over 70% were seen once. The sequencing used CD8+ T cells sorted from blood, collected around week 42, from a patient treated with tofacitinib. Source of these receptors: a human donor with alopecia areata.

V gene TRBV5-6 combines with J gene TRBJ2-3, with TRBD2 matching over 9 bases. The germline gives CDR1 SGHDT, CDR2 YYEEEE. CDR3 size: 19 residues. Germline trimming cut 4 bases from V and 6 bases from J; bases unmatched to any gene: 21. The CDR3 bases are TGTGCCAGCAGCCCGAGAGCGGGGGGTCTATACATCACACCGGATACGCAGTATTTT. This codes for CASSPRAGGLYITPDTQYF.

The chain is built from TRBV5-1 and TRBJ1-2; D not resolved. Between the trimmed V and J ends, which lost 4 bases and 8 bases, there was a span of 12 bases. The CDR3 contains 12 residues. The V gene's germline CDR1 is SGHRS and CDR2 YFSETQ. CDR3 protein: CASSNQGGGYTF. CDR3 bases: TGCGCCAGCAGCAACCAAGGTGGCGGCTACACCTTC.

This clone came up once. The chain joins TRBV14 to TRBJ2-6; D is uncertain. There are 14 residues in the CDR3. Looked up from germline, CDR1 is SGHDN and CDR2 is FVKESK. With 6 bases removed from V and 4 bases from J, the gap between germline ends came to 10 bases. The CDR3 is CASRTTAGANVLTF. CDR3 bases: TGTGCCAGCAGAACAACGGCCGGGGCCAACGTCCTGACTTTC.

The chain recombines TRBV6-1 with TRBJ2-7; weak D call: TRBD1 (6 bases). Germline V gene data show CDR1 as MNHNS and CDR2 as SASEGT. Trimming cost V 3 bases and J 1 base, with 19 bases left between them. The CDR3 has 17 amino acids. The CDR3, as DNA: TGTGCCAGCAGTGAGGGGCTGCATGGGCAGGGGTCCTACGAGCAGTACTTC. As protein: CASSEGLHGQGSYEQYF.

The J gene is TRBJ2-5, the V gene TRBV15; D possibly corresponds to TRBD1 (6 bases). Germline assignment: CDR1 LNHNV and CDR2 YYDKDF (reference sequence). The length of the CDR3 is 15 residues. Trimming pared 0 bases from V and 4 bases from J, leaving 12 bases between. The CDR3 sequence is CATSRDRQGTETQYF. The CDR3 DNA sequence: TGTGCCACCAGCAGAGATCGGCAGGGGACAGAGACCCAGTACTTC.

The V gene is TRBV4-3, the J gene TRBJ2-2; 7 bases are shared with TRBD1. The V gene's germline CDR1 is LGHNA and CDR2 YSLEER. CDR3 length equals 15 residues. The J segment lost 8 bases and the V segment lost 0 bases, leaving 6 bases of the junction unmatched. The chain's CDR3 is CASSQERTGRGELFF. In nucleotides, the CDR3 is TGCGCCAGCAGCCAAGAGCGGACAGGCAGGGGGGAGCTGTTTTTT.

The chain recombines TRBV19 with TRBJ2-1; tentatively, D is TRBD1 or TRBD2 (7 bases each). V was trimmed by 6 bases and J by 3 bases, leaving 9 bases between them. Germline CDR1 and CDR2: LNHDA and SQIVND (reference sequence). CDR3 size: 13 residues. The CDR3 is CASSRGGYNEQFF. In nucleotides, the CDR3 is TGTGCCAGTAGCAGGGGGGGCTACAATGAGCAGTTCTTC. The whole variable domain, filled in from reference TRBV19 and TRBJ2-1, reads DGGITQSPKYLFRKEGQNVTLSCEQNLNHDAMYWYRQDPGQGLRLIYYSQIVNDFQKGDIAEGYSVSREKKESFPLTVTSAQKNPTAFYLCASSRGGYNEQFFGPGTRLTVL.

This clone was counted a few times. This chain connects TRBV10-2 to TRBJ2-2; D remains ambiguous. Per germline, CDR1 WSHSY and CDR2 SAAADI. The V end lost 4 bases, the J end lost 3 bases, and 12 bases lay between the germline ends. CDR3 size: 15 residues. The CDR3 loop is CASSVATEDTGELFF. The DNA for the CDR3 is TGCGCCAGCAGTGTGGCCACAGAAGACACCGGGGAGCTGTTTTTT.

The gene calls are TRBV15 and TRBJ2-3; the D is unclear. Trimming took 0 bases from V and 0 from J, leaving 7 bases between them. The CDR3 runs 15 residues. Germline V CDR1 and CDR2: LNHNV, YYDKDF (reference sequence). This CDR3 reads CATSRDVESTDTQYF. CDR3 sequence (DNA): TGTGCCACCAGCAGAGATGTCGAGAGCACAGATACGCAGTATTTT.

V usage is TRBV4-3 and J usage is TRBJ1-3; possibly TRBD1 for D (5 bases). The germline V gene has CDR1 LGHNA and CDR2 YSLEER. This CDR3 spans 15 amino acids. V gave up 2 bases and J gave up 2 bases, with 10 bases separating them. The CDR3 bases are TGCGCCAGCAGCCAATCCCAGGGAACTGGAAACACCATATATTTT. It codes for CASSQSQGTGNTIYF.

The chain carries TRBV29-1 and TRBJ2-1, with 8 bases fitting TRBD2. CDR3 length equals 15 residues. With 3 bases clipped from V and 7 bases from J, the junction kept 11 bases outside the gene matches. Germline CDR1 reads SQVTM; CDR2 reads ANQGSEA. This CDR3 reads CSVEYGGALRNEQFF. CDR3 bases: TGCAGCGTTGAGTACGGGGGGGCCCTTAGGAATGAGCAGTTCTTC.

On this clone: The same CDR3 also results from other DNA sequences found in this sample. This chain links TRBV9 with TRBJ2-7; no reliable D call. CDR1 SGDLS and CDR2 YYNGEE come from the germline V gene. The CDR3 is made up of 14 amino acids. The V end lost 0 bases, the J end lost 0 bases, and 7 bases lay between the germline ends. Here the CDR3 reads CASSVGGSSYEQYF. DNA of the CDR3: TGTGCCAGCAGCGTAGGCGGAAGCTCCTACGAGCAGTACTTC.

This chain uses TRBV14 with TRBJ2-6; the D gene could be TRBD1 or TRBD2 (5 bases each). Trimming cost V 2 bases and J 2 bases, with 16 bases left between them. Germline assignment: CDR1 SGHDN and CDR2 FVKESK. CDR3 length: 18 residues. DNA of the CDR3: TGTGCCAGCAGCCAACGTGGGGGAGTAATCACTGGGGCCAACGTCCTGACTTTC. It codes for CASSQRGGVITGANVLTF.

The chain recombines TRBV27 with TRBJ2-7, with 7 bases lining up with TRBD2. Trimming took 0 bases from V and 4 from J; bases not matched to a gene: 9. This CDR3 contains 16 residues. Germline V gene lookup returns CDR1 MNHEY and CDR2 SMNVEV (reference sequence). CDR3 nucleotide sequence: TGTGCCAGCAGTTTATCTGAGACTAGCTATTCATACGAGCAGTACTTC. It encodes CASSLSETSYSYEQYF.

J is TRBJ1-4 and V is TRBV9; D ambiguous. CDR3 size: 15 residues. V gave up 2 bases and J gave up 7 bases, with 15 bases separating them. Germline CDR1 and CDR2: SGDLS and YYNGEE. CDR3 residues: CASSVSHTSAEKLFF. The CDR3 nucleotides read TGTGCCAGCAGCGTTTCCCACACCTCGGCTGAAAAACTGTTTTTT.

The rearrangement links TRBV28 to TRBJ2-1; 13 bases are shared with TRBD2. V shed 7 bases and J 4 bases; nucleotides not matched to a gene: 13. The CDR3 has 18 residues. Germline V gene sequence: CDR1 MDHEN, CDR2 SYDVKM. CDR3 DNA: TGTGCCAGCACACACTCGGGGACTAGCGGGGTTGGGTACAATGAGCAGTTCTTC. Amino acids: CASTHSGTSGVGYNEQFF.

The chain is built from TRBV19 and TRBJ1-1; D unclear. The CDR3 has 14 residues. V was trimmed by 2 bases and J by 2 bases, leaving 9 bases between them. Germline-derived CDR1 and CDR2 are LNHDA and SQIVND (reference sequence). CDR3 nucleotide sequence: TGTGCCAGTAGTATATCGGGCCTTAACACTGAAGCTTTCTTT. This encodes CASSISGLNTEAFF.

The rearrangement links TRBV10-1 to TRBJ2-7, with TRBD1 matching over 7 bases. CDR3 length: 13 amino acids. V lost 3 bases to trimming and J lost 5 bases; unmatched junction nucleotides: 4. Germline-derived CDR1 and CDR2 are WNHNN and SYGVQD (reference sequence). For the CDR3, the DNA is TGCGCCAGCAGTGACCACGACAGGGACGAGCAGTACTTC. Amino acid sequence: CASSDHDRDEQYF.

V gene TRBV7-9 combines with J gene TRBJ1-2, with D uncertain. The CDR3 is made up of 13 amino acids. Between the trimmed V and J ends, which lost 1 base and 5 bases, there was a span of 8 bases. The germline gives CDR1 SEHNR, CDR2 FQNEAQ (reference sequence). The DNA of the CDR3 is TGTGCCAGCAGCTTAGTAGGGTCGTATGGCTACACCTTC. Amino acid sequence: CASSLVGSYGYTF.

This clone was detected a few times. This chain connects TRBV11-2 to TRBJ2-1, with D hard to call. V was clipped by 0 bases and J by 2 bases, with 11 bases between them. Germline-derived CDR1 and CDR2 are SGHAT and FQNNGV. This CDR3 region has 16 residues. Here the CDR3 DNA reads TGTGCCAGCAGCTTAGATCCCGCAAGACCCTACAATGAGCAGTTCTTC. Translating gives CASSLDPARPYNEQFF.

The gene calls are TRBV6-5 and TRBJ1-4; TRBD1 might be the D (5 bases). V shed 4 bases and J shed 6 bases, with 18 bases lying between them. The CDR3 runs to 16 residues. CDR1 is MNHEY, CDR2 SVGAGI, per germline. The CDR3 sequence: CASSWSRDSSDEKLFF. Here the CDR3 DNA reads TGTGCCAGCAGTTGGTCCAGGGATTCTTCGGATGAAAAACTGTTTTTT.

V usage is TRBV10-2 and J usage is TRBJ2-7; a weak D match, TRBD2 (5 bases). The CDR3 contains 14 residues. Germline V lookup: CDR1 WSHSY, CDR2 SAAADI. V was trimmed by 3 bases and J by 6 bases, leaving 15 bases between them. Here the CDR3 reads CASSEGGGGSEQYF. The CDR3 coding sequence is TGCGCCAGCAGTGAAGGAGGAGGAGGAAGCGAGCAGTACTTC.

Only one count was recorded for this clone. The gene calls are TRBV29-1 and TRBJ2-1; either TRBD1 or TRBD2 may supply D (5 bases each). The germline V gene encodes CDR1 SQVTM and CDR2 ANQGSEA. The CDR3 covers 13 residues. V dropped 1 base and J dropped 8 bases, with 12 bases sitting between them. The CDR3 sequence is CSVEAGRVYEQFF. CDR3 sequence (DNA): TGCAGCGTTGAAGCGGGACGGGTCTATGAGCAGTTCTTC.